The present TCR beta chain was sequenced within a study of technical replicates of blood from a handful of donors. This CDR3 spans 14 amino acids. V lost 3 bases and J lost 1, with 9 bases in between. CDR1 and CDR2 from the germline V gene are LNHDA and SQIVND (reference sequence). TCRdb keeps only in-frame clones here, not all; method: immunoSEQ multiplex PCR. The table includes about 60,000 clones, about 83% detected once. V gene TRBV19 combines with J gene TRBJ1-1, with D uncertain. This receptor was taken from a human donor in good health. Some clones in this sample may be carry-over from other donors' samples. The source material was PBMCs. The CDR3 sequence is CASSMVNRNTEAFF. The CDR3 nucleotides read TGTGCCAGTAGTATGGTGAACAGGAACACTGAAGCTTTCTTT.